The following is a T cell receptor beta chain sequence with its context. V shed 4 bases and J shed 1 base, with 11 bases lying between them. CDR3 length equals 15 residues. The germline V gene has CDR1 SGHVS and CDR2 FNYEAQ. As processed by the authors: Reference gene primer amplification in the assay estimated nucleated cell counts. Profiled with immunoSEQ multiplex PCR; TCRdb holds only in-frame clones, not every one. The DNA was the basis for D and trimming; V, J and clone size are from that table. The sample shows about 190,000 clones, around 90% of them seen only once. The source of the sample is a study of blood T cell repertoires in COVID-19. Study background: Researchers got acute and convalescent COVID-19 samples from the United States, Italy and Spain. Sample material is recorded as cDNA or gDNA derived from T cells, B-cell-depleted T cells, or PBMCs.

V and J are TRBV7-6 and TRBJ1-3; D perhaps matches TRBD1 (6 bases). Sequencing was done on a sample of peripheral blood. The receptor was derived from a man aged 35-49 years with acute or convalescent COVID-19. CDR3 residues: CASSSTGTSGNTIYF. The CDR3 DNA reads as TGTGCCAGCAGCTCGACAGGTACATCTGGAAACACCATATATTTT.